These T cell receptor beta chains were read from a single sample in a study of CD8 T cells in ankylosing spondylitis. TCRdb reprocessed the 5' RACE reads with MiXCR, giving one entry per CDR3 protein. The table includes some 200,000 distinct CDR3 sequences, roughly 20% detected once. Sequenced sample: blood, either unsorted or a sorted T cell fraction (not recorded which). These receptors were taken from a male donor between 5 and 29 years old with ankylosing spondylitis or in good health (not recorded which). The conserved cysteine and the conserved F or W are not part of the CDR3 here. The order of the fields is V gene, J gene, CDR3 protein.

V: TRBV6-2/TRBV6-3
J: TRBJ2-3
CDR3: ASSYAGIGNTQY

V: TRBV24-1
J: TRBJ2-7
CDR3: ATSDKTGVGVEQY

V: TRBV12-3/TRBV12-4
J: TRBJ2-1
CDR3: ASRRGAGGTSGREF

V: TRBV7-2
J: TRBJ2-4
CDR3: ASSREREDAKNIQY

V: TRBV12-3/TRBV12-4
J: TRBJ2-3
CDR3: ASSFPEADTQY

V: TRBV30
J: TRBJ1-2
CDR3: AWRRTAKNYGYT

V: TRBV18
J: TRBJ2-1
CDR3: ASSPLPPGLAGSEQF

V: TRBV2
J: TRBJ2-5
CDR3: ASFAGSPQETQY

V: TRBV4-2
J: TRBJ1-1
CDR3: ASSQVGNTEAF

V: TRBV29-1
J: TRBJ2-4
CDR3: SVSPGQGNIQY

V: TRBV29-1
J: TRBJ2-5
CDR3: SVDDRVWETQY

V: TRBV7-8
J: TRBJ2-7
CDR3: ASSPLGVADVYEQY

V: TRBV5-4
J: TRBJ2-5
CDR3: ASSLEGRGTKETQY

V: TRBV19
J: TRBJ1-1
CDR3: ASSIEWGTEAF

V: TRBV2
J: TRBJ1-5
CDR3: ASSEAARGSNQPQH

V: TRBV28
J: TRBJ1-3
CDR3: ASREWTGLRNTIY

V: TRBV12-5
J: TRBJ2-1
CDR3: ASGAGTSSYNEQF

V: TRBV27
J: TRBJ2-5
CDR3: ASSHPRETQY

V: TRBV5-1
J: TRBJ2-4
CDR3: ASSPEGLRNIQY

V: TRBV12-3/TRBV12-4
J: TRBJ2-5
CDR3: ASSSWGLSYQETQY

V: TRBV6-5
J: TRBJ2-3
CDR3: ASSYSNTDTQY

V: TRBV10-3
J: TRBJ2-1
CDR3: AISGQTSSSYNEQF